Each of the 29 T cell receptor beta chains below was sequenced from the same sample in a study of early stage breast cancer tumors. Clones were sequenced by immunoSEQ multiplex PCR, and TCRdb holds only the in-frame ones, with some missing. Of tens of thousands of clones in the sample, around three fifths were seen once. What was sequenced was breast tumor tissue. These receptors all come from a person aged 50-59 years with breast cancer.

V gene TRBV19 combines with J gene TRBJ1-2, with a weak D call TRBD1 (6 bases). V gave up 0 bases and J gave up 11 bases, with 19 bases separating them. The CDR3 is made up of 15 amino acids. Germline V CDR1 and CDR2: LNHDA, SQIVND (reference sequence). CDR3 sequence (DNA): TGTGCCAGTAGTATAGATAGCGGGACATCGTGGAAATACACCTTC. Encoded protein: CASSIDSGTSWKYTF.

CDR3 region: CASSRGDPNEQFF. CDR3 in DNA: TGTGCCAGCAGCCGGGGGGATCCCAATGAGCAGTTCTTC. This chain uses TRBV14 with TRBJ2-1; possible D gene TRBD2, 6 bases. Germline V lookup: CDR1 SGHDN, CDR2 FVKESK. This CDR3 spans 13 amino acids. The V end lost 4 bases, the J end lost 6 bases, and 10 bases lay between the germline ends.

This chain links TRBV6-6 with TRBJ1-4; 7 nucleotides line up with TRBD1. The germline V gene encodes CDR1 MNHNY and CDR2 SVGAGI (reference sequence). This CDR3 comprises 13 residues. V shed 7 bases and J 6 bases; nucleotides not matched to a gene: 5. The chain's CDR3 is CASKDRVDEKLFF. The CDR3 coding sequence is TGTGCCAGCAAAGACAGGGTGGATGAAAAACTGTTTTTT.

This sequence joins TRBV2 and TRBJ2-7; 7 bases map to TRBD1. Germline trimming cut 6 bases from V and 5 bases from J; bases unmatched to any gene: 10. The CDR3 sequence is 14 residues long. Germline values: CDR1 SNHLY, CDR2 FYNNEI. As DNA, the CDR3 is TGTGCCAGCAGCCCCGACGACAGGGACGACGAGCAGTACTTC. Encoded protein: CASSPDDRDDEQYF.

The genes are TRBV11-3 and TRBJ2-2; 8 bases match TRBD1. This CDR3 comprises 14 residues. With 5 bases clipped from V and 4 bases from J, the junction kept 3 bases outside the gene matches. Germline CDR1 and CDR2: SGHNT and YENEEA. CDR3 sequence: CASSRQGITGELFF. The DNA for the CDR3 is TGTGCCAGCAGCCGACAGGGGATCACCGGGGAGCTGTTTTTT.

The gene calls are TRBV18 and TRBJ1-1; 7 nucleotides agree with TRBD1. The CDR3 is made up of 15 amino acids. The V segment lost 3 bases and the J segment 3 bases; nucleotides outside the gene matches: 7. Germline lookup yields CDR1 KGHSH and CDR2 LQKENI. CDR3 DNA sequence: TGTGCCAGCTCACCGGGGACAGCGCGGGACACTGAAGCTTTCTTT. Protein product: CASSPGTARDTEAFF. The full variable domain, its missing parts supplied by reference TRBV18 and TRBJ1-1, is NAGVMQNPRHLVRRRGQEARLRCSPMKGHSHVYWYRQLPEEGLKFMVYLQKENIIDESGMPKERFSAEFPKEGPSILRIQQVVRGDSAAYFCASSPGTARDTEAFFGQGTRLTVV.

CDR3 DNA sequence: TGTGCCAGCAGTTTTCTAGCGGGAGCCGGGGAGCTGTTTTTT. Amino acids: CASSFLAGAGELFF. The chain couples TRBV6-6 to TRBJ2-2, with 10 nucleotides matching TRBD2. Germline V lookup: CDR1 MNHNY, CDR2 SVGAGI (reference sequence). The CDR3 loop spans 14 amino acids. V shed 4 bases, J shed 6 bases, and the junction held 2 bases outside the gene matches.

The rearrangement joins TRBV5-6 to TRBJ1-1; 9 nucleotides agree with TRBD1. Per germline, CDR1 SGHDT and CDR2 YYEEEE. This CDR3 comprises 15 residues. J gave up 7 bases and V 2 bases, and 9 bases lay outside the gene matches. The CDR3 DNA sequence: TGTGCCAGCAGCTTAAACAGGGGGCAGGGACATGAAGCTTTCTTT. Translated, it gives CASSLNRGQGHEAFF.

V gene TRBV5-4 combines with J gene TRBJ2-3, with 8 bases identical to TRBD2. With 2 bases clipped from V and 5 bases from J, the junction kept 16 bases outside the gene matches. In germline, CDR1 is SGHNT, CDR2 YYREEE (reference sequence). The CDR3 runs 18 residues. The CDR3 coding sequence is TGTGCCAGCAGCTTACGACTCCGCGTGACGGGGGGGGGAGATACGCAGTATTTT. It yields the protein CASSLRLRVTGGGDTQYF. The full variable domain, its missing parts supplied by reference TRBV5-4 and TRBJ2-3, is ETGVTQSPTHLIKTRGQQVTLRCSSQSGHNTVSWYQQALGQGPQFIFQYYREEENGRGNFPPRFSGLQFPNYSSELNVNALELDDSALYLCASSLRLRVTGGGDTQYFGPGTRLTVL.

The chain's CDR3 is CASSLVGTGGYEQYF. DNA of the CDR3: TGTGCCAGCAGCTTGGTAGGGACAGGGGGCTACGAGCAGTACTTC. The V call is TRBV5-5, the J call TRBJ2-7, with 11 nucleotides matching TRBD1. V was clipped by 0 bases and J by 3 bases; unmatched bases: 2. The CDR3 contains 15 residues. Germline CDR1 is SGHKS and CDR2 is YYEKEE (reference sequence). Variable domain in full (rest from reference TRBV5-5 and TRBJ2-7): DAGVTQSPTHLIKTRGQQVTLRCSPISGHKSVSWYQQVLGQGPQFIFQYYEKEERGRGNFPDRFSARQFPNYSSELNVNALLLGDSALYLCASSLVGTGGYEQYFGPGTRLTVT.

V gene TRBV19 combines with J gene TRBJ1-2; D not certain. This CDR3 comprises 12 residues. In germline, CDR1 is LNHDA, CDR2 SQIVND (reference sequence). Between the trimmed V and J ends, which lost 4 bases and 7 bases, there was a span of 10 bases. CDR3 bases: TGTGCCAGTAGTAGGAGGGAGTCTGGCTACACCTTC. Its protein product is CASSRRESGYTF.

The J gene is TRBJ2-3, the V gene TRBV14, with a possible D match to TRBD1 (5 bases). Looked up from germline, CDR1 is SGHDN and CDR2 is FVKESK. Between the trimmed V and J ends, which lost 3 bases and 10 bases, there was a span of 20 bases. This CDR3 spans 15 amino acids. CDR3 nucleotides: TGTGCCAGCAGCCAGGGATCTTTAGGGGTCACTGCGCAGTATTTT. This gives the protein CASSQGSLGVTAQYF.

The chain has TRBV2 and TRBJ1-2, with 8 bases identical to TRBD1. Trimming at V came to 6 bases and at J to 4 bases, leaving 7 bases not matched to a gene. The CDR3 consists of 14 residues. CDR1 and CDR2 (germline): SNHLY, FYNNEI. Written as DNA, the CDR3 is TGTGCCAGCAGCCCGGACAGGGAGGGCTATGGCTACACCTTC. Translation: CASSPDREGYGYTF.

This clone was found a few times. The CDR3 DNA is TGCAGCGTTCAGGGGGCGACCGCCTACGAGCAGTACTTC. Translation: CSVQGATAYEQYF. The gene calls are TRBV29-1 and TRBJ2-7; 8 bases are a match to TRBD1. Germline lookup yields CDR1 SQVTM and CDR2 ANQGSEA. V lost 5 bases and J lost 2; bases outside the gene matches: 5. This CDR3 has 13 amino acids.

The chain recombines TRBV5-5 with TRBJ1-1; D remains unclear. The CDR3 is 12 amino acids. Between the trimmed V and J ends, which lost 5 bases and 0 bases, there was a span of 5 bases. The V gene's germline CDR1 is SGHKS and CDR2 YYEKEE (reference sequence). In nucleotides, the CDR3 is TGTGCCAGCAGTCGGATGAACACTGAAGCTTTCTTT. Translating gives CASSRMNTEAFF.

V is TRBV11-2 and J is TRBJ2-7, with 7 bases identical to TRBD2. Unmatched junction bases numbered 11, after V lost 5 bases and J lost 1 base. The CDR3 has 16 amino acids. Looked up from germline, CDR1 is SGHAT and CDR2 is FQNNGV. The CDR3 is CASSRSSGGGSYEQYF. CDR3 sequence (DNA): TGTGCCAGCAGCCGTAGCTCGGGAGGAGGGTCCTACGAGCAGTACTTC.

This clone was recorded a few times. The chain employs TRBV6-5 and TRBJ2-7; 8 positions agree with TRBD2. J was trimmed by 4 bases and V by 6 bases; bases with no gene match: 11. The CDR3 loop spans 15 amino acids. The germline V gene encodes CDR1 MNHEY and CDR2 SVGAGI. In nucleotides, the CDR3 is TGTGCCAGCAGCACAACTAGCGGCCAACGGTACGAGCAGTACTTC. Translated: CASSTTSGQRYEQYF.

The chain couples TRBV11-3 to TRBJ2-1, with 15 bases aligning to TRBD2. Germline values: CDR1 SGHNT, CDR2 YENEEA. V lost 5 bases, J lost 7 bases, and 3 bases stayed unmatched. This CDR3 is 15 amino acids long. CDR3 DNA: TGTGCCAGCAGCCCCGGACTAGCGGGAGGGAATGAGCAGTTCTTC. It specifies CASSPGLAGGNEQFF.

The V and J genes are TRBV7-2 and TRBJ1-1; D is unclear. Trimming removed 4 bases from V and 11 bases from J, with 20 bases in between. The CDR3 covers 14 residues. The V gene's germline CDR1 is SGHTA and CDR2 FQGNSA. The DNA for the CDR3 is TGTGCCAGCAGCTCCTGGTCCCCGGCCCCCGGGGCTTTCTTT. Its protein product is CASSSWSPAPGAFF.

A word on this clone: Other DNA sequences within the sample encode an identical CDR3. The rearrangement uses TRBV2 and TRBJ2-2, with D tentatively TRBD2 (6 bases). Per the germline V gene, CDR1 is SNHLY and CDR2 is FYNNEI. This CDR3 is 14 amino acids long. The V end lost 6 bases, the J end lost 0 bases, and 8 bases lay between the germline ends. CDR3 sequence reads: CASRASANTGELFF. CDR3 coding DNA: TGTGCCAGCAGGGCTAGCGCGAACACCGGGGAGCTGTTTTTT.

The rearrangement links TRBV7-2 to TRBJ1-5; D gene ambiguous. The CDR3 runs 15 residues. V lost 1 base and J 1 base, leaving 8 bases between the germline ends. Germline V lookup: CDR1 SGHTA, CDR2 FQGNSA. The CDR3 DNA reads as TGTGCCAGCAGCTTAGGCGGGGTCAGCAATCAGCCCCAGCATTTT. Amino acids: CASSLGGVSNQPQHF.

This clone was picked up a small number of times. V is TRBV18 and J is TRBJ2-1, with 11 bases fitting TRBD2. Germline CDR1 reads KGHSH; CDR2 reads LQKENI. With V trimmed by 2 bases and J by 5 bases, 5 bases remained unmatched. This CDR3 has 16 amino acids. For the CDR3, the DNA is TGTGCCAGCTCACCAATAGCGGGAGGGCTGGACAATGAGCAGTTCTTC. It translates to CASSPIAGGLDNEQFF.

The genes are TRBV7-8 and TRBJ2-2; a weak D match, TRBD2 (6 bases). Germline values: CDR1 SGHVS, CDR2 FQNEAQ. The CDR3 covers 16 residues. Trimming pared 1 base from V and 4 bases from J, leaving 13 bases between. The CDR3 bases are TGTGCCAGCAGCTTAGTTGGTGGGAGGACCACCGGGGAGCTGTTTTTT. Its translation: CASSLVGGRTTGELFF.

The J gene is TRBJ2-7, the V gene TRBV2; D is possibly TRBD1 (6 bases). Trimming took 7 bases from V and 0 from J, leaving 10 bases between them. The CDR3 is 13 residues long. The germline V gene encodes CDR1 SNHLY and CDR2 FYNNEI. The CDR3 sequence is CASTRQDSYEQYF. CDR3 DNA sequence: TGTGCCAGCACTAGACAGGACTCCTACGAGCAGTACTTC.

CDR3 sequence: CASHGGETQYF. For the CDR3, the DNA is TGTGCCAGCCATGGGGGGGAGACCCAGTACTTC. V is TRBV25-1 and J is TRBJ2-5; the D gene is possibly TRBD2 (6 bases). The V end lost 8 bases, the J end lost 5 bases, and 9 bases lay between the germline ends. CDR1 and CDR2 from the germline V gene are MGHDK and SYGVNS. This CDR3 has 11 residues. The full variable domain, in which reference TRBV25-1 and TRBJ2-5 provide the parts outside the CDR3, is EADIYQTPRYLVIGTGKKITLECSQTMGHDKMYWYQQDPGMELHLIHYSYGVNSTEKGDLSSESTVSRIRTEHFPLTLESARPSHTSQYLCASHGGETQYFGPGTRLLVL.

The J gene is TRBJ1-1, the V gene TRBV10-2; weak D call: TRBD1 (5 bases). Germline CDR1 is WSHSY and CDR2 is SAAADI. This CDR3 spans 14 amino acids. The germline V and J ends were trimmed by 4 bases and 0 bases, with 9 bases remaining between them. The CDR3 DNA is TGCGCCAGCAGTGGACAGCCTATGAACACTGAAGCTTTCTTT. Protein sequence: CASSGQPMNTEAFF.

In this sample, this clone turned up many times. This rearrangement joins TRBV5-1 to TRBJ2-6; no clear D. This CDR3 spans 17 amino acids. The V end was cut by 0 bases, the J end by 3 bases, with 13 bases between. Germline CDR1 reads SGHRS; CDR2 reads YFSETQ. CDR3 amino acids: CASSLAYLGGGANVLTF. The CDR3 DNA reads TGCGCCAGCAGCTTGGCCTATTTGGGTGGTGGGGCCAACGTCCTGACTTTC.

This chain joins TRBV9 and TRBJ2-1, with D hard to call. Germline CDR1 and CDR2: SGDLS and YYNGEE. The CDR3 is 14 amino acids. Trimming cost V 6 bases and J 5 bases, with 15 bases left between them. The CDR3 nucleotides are TGTGCCAGCACCGGACCTCCGTCAAACAATGAGCAGTTCTTC. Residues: CASTGPPSNNEQFF.

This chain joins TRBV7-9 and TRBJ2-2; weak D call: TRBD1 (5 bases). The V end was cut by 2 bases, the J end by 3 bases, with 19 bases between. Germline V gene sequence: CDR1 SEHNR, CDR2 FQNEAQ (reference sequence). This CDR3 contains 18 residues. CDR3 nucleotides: TGTGCCAGCAGCTTATTAGTGTCTAGTCAGGGATACACCGGGGAGCTGTTTTTT. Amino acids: CASSLLVSSQGYTGELFF.